This TCR beta chain was recorded in a study of blood T cell repertoires in COVID-19. In the original analysis: Reference gene primer amplification gave estimated nucleated cell counts. TCRdb's table, derived via immunoSEQ multiplex PCR, lists solely in-frame clones and lacks some. That table is the source of V, J and clone size, and D and trimming were worked out from the DNA. The top ten hold under 11% of the sample, which has roughly 390,000 clones, about 89% seen once. Germline CDR1 MNHEY, CDR2 SMNVEV (reference sequence). V was clipped by 6 bases and J by 1 base, with 15 bases between them. This CDR3 is 15 amino acids long.

The chain combines TRBV27 with TRBJ2-5, with a possible D match to TRBD1 (6 bases). The sequenced sample was peripheral blood. This sequence originates from a woman aged 25-40 years with COVID-19, enrolled during active disease. The CDR3 is CASSHRTATQETQYF. The CDR3 DNA sequence: TGTGCCAGCAGCCACCGGACAGCGACCCAAGAGACCCAGTACTTC.